A selection of T cell receptor beta chains follows, all from one sample in a study of Graves' ophthalmopathy and Graves' hyperthyroidism. TCRdb itself ran the multiplex PCR reads through MiXCR, one entry per CDR3 protein. The table has about 700,000 distinct CDR3 sequences, about 41% seen once. The sample consisted of peripheral blood. The receptor source for this set is an adult man with Graves' ophthalmopathy. The CDR3 runs from the conserved cysteine through the conserved F or W. Each record gives: CDR3 protein, CDR3 DNA, clone size, D gene, J gene, V gene. D genes are given only for firm matches. Clone size is given for some rows only: seen once, a few or many times, or a class if the clone is expanded.

CDR3 protein: CASSLAYGATLRETQYF
CDR3 DNA: TGTGCCAGCAGCTTAGCGTATGGAGCGACCCTCCGAGAGACCCAGTACTTC
clone size: many
D gene: NA
J gene: TRBJ2-5
V gene: TRBV7-8

CDR3 protein: CSVGLTGQSDETQYF
CDR3 DNA: TGCAGCGTTGGACTGACAGGGCAAAGTGACGAGACCCAGTACTTC
clone size: many
D gene: TRBD1
J gene: TRBJ2-5
V gene: TRBV29-1

CDR3 protein: CASRTSGRLTGELFF
CDR3 DNA: TGTGCCAGCAGGACTAGCGGGAGGCTTACCGGGGAGCTGTTTTTT
clone size: many
D gene: TRBD2
J gene: TRBJ2-2
V gene: TRBV14

CDR3 protein: CAIRPSGANSPLHF
CDR3 DNA: TGTGCCATCAGGCCCTCCGGGGCTAATTCACCCCTCCACTTT
clone size: NA
D gene: NA
J gene: TRBJ1-6
V gene: TRBV10-3

CDR3 protein: CSQGIRGSPTLHF
CDR3 DNA: TGCAGCCAAGGTATACGGGGTTCACCAACCCTCCACTTT
clone size: NA
D gene: NA
J gene: TRBJ1-6
V gene: TRBV29-1

CDR3 protein: CAISLSGGSSYEQYF
CDR3 DNA: TGTGCCATCAGTTTATCGGGCGGGAGCTCCTACGAGCAGTACTTC
clone size: NA
D gene: TRBD2
J gene: TRBJ2-7
V gene: TRBV10-3

CDR3 protein: CSVEARLAAEDLTF
CDR3 DNA: TGCAGCGTTGAAGCGCGTCTAGCGGCAGAGGACCTGACTTTC
clone size: NA
D gene: TRBD2
J gene: TRBJ2-6
V gene: TRBV29-1

CDR3 protein: CASSLPGLAPNTGELFF
CDR3 DNA: TGTGCCAGTAGTCTACCGGGACTAGCGCCGAACACCGGGGAGCTGTTTTTT
clone size: few
D gene: TRBD2
J gene: TRBJ2-2
V gene: TRBV19

CDR3 protein: CSALGQGTGELFF
CDR3 DNA: TGCAGTGCCTTAGGACAGGGAACCGGGGAGCTGTTTTTT
clone size: NA
D gene: TRBD1
J gene: TRBJ2-2
V gene: TRBV20-1

CDR3 protein: CSAREGSNSNQPQHF
CDR3 DNA: TGCAGTGCTAGAGAAGGCAGCAATAGCAATCAGCCCCAGCATTTT
clone size: many
D gene: NA
J gene: TRBJ1-5
V gene: TRBV20-1

CDR3 protein: CASSSAGYLYDGYTF
CDR3 DNA: TGTGCCAGCAGTTCTGCAGGGTATTTGTACGATGGCTACACCTTC
clone size: NA
D gene: NA
J gene: TRBJ1-2
V gene: TRBV12-3/TRBV12-4